The source of this T cell receptor (beta chain) is a study of human T cells and chemical hapten exposure. The wider study: Upper-back patch tests with 0.01% DPC were read at 6 days. General study findings and limits: Expanded TCRs showed more large CDR3 clusters than pre-sensitization or healthy control sets. TCRs above 1 in 1000 frequency stayed constant with DPC sensitization.

TCRdb redid the calling of the RACE reads with MiXCR, one entry per CDR3 protein. The sample carries 99,000 or so distinct CDR3 sequences, around 35% recorded once. As for this clonotype: Its target is unknown.

The V gene's germline CDR1 is SEHNR and CDR2 FQNEAQ (reference sequence). Trimming stripped 8 bases from V and 2 bases from J, with 15 bases between. The CDR3 has 15 amino acids. Time point meaning: patch test 3, about 24 weeks after DPC sensitization. Treatment reported: therapeutic diphenylcyclopropenone sensitization with weekly scalp DPC. Non-pregnant alopecia patients aged 18 to 70, suitable for DPC therapy. The material was whole blood, obtained in connection with sensitization to the hapten diphenylcyclopropenone (DPC). The origin of this receptor is a man between 35 and 55 years old with alopecia areata. Some clones in this sample may be carry-over from other donors' samples. The rearrangement joins TRBV7-9 to TRBJ1-4, with a possible D match to TRBD1 (5 bases). This CDR3 reads CASGWWGGTNEKLFF. CDR3 nucleotides: TGTGCCAGCGGATGGTGGGGGGGGACTAATGAAAAACTGTTTTTT.